This T cell receptor beta chain is drawn from a study of OX40 agonist ivuxolimab in advanced cancers. The CDR3 covers 14 residues. From germline, CDR1 is PRHDT and CDR2 FYEKMQ (reference sequence). The germline V and J ends were trimmed by 3 bases and 6 bases, with 12 bases remaining between them. This table comes from immunoSEQ multiplex PCR, and its TCRdb copy is limited to in-frame clones, with some not included. The repertoire holds under 70,000 clones, with around 88% as singletons. This rearrangement joins TRBV13 to TRBJ2-1; TRBD1 is a possible D gene (6 bases). The TCR was taken from an adult with an advanced solid tumor such as melanoma, head and neck, liver or kidney cancer. The sequenced sample was CD4+ or CD8+ T cells sorted from blood, obtained in a trial of the OX40 agonist ivuxolimab. The CDR3 here is CASSFVGAGNEQFF. CDR3 nucleotide sequence: TGTGCCAGCAGCTTTGTGGGGGCGGGCAATGAGCAGTTCTTC.